This TCR beta chain originates from a study of T cells in women clearing cervical HPV infection. Libraries were prepared by immunoSEQ multiplex PCR; TCRdb keeps only in-frame clonotypes and omits some of them. The sample table sets out roughly 48,000 clones. General study findings and limits: TRBV6-7 relative abundance averaged 0.11% in cases and around 0.17% in controls. A classifier using richness and V gene abundances reached an AUC of around 0.81.

Regarding this clone: What it binds is not known. Sequencing ends 3 residues short of the CDR3 end; the germline J gene provides the rest.

CDR1 and CDR2 (germline): SNHLY, FYNNEI. Trimming removed 6 bases from V and 5 bases from J; junction bases left unmatched: 0. The CDR3 contains 12 residues. This TCR was recovered from a woman aged 18 to 75 with a cervical HPV16 infection that either progressed to CIN3+ or cleared (not recorded which). The sample comprised blood buffy coat. This chain joins TRBV2 and TRBJ1-2; 10 bases are shared with TRBD1. CDR3 region: CASRDRGYGYTF. The CDR3 bases that were read are TGTGCCAGCAGGGACAGGGGGTATGGC.